This T cell receptor (beta chain) emerged from a study of blood T cell repertoires in COVID-19. In regard to this clone: An end of the junction does not agree with germline; a read error may underlie this.

Some clones are missing from TCRdb's copy, which holds only in-frame ones; the method was immunoSEQ multiplex PCR. The table shows approximately 250,000 clones, with 85% occurring only once. This CDR3 has 13 amino acids. Germline CDR1 SSHAT, CDR2 FNYEAQ (reference sequence). The sequence was obtained from a woman aged 45-65 years with acute COVID-19. The sample consisted of PBMCs or T cells enriched from blood (not recorded which). The chain is built from TRBV7-7 and TRBJ2-1; TRBD1 aligns across 12 bases. CDR3 in amino acids: CASSDRDRGRRFF. The CDR3 nucleotides are TGTGCTAGCAGCGACCGGGACAGGGGGCGAAGGTTCTTC.